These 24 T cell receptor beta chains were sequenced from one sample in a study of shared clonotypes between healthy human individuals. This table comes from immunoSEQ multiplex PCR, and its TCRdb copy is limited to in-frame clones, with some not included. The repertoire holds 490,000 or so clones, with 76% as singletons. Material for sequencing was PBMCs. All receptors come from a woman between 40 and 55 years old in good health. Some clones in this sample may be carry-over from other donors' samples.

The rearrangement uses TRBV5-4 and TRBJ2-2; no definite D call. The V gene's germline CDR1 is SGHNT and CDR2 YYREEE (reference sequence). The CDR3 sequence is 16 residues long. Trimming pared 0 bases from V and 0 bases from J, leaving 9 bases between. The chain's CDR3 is CASSLAPSPNTGELFF. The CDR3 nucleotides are TGTGCCAGCAGCTTGGCGCCTAGTCCGAACACCGGGGAGCTGTTTTTT.

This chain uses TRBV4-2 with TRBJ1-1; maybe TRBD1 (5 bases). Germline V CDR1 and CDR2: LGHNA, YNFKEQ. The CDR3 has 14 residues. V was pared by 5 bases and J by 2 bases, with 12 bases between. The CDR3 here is CASSFSTANTEAFF. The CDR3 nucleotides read TGTGCCAGCAGCTTCTCGACAGCTAACACTGAAGCTTTCTTT.

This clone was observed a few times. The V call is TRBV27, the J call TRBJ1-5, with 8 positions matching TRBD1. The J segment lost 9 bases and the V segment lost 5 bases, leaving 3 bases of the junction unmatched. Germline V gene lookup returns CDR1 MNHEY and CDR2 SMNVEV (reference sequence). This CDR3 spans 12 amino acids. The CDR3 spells CASSPTGGPQHF. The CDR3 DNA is TGTGCCAGCAGTCCCACAGGGGGGCCCCAGCATTTT.

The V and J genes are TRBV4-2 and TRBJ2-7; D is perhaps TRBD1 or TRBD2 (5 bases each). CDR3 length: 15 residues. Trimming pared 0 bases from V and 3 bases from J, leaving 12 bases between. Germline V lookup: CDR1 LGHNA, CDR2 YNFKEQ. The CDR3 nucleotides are TGTGCCAGCAGCCAAGAAATGGGGGAGTACTACGAGCAGTACTTC. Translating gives CASSQEMGEYYEQYF.

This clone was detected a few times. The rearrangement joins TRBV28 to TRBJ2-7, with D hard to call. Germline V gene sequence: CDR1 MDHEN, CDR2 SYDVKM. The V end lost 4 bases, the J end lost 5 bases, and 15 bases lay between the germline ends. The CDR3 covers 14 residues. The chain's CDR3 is CASSSHANRNEQYF. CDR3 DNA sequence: TGTGCCAGCAGTTCCCATGCGAACCGGAACGAGCAGTACTTC.

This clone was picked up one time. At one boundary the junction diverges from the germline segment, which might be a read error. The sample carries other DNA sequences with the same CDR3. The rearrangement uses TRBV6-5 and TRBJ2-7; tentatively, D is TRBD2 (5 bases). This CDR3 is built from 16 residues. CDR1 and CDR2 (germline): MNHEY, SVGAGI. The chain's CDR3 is CASSYSWTPSPYEQYF. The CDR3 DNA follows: TGCGCCAGCAGTTACTCGTGGACTCCTAGCCCCTACGAGCAGTACTTC.

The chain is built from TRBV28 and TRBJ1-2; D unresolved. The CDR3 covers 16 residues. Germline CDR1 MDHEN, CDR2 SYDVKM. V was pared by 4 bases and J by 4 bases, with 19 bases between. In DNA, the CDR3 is TGTGCCAGCAGTTCAAGCGGACTGGGGATGGCCTATGGCTACACCTTC. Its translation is CASSSSGLGMAYGYTF.

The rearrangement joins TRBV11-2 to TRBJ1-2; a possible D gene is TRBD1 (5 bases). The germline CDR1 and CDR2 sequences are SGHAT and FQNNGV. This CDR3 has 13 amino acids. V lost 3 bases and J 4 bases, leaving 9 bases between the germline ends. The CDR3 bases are TGTGCCAGCAGCTTGGCAGGGCGCTATGGCTACACCTTC. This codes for CASSLAGRYGYTF.

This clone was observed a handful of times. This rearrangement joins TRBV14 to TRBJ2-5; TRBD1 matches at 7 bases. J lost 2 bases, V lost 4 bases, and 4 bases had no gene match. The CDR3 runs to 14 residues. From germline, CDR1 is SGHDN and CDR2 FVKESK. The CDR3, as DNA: TGTGCCAGCAGCCGGACGGGACAGCAAGAGACCCAGTACTTC. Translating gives CASSRTGQQETQYF. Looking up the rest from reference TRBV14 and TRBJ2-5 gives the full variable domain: EAGVTQFPSHSVIEKGQTVTLRCDPISGHDNLYWYRRVMGKEIKFLLHFVKESKQDESGMPNNRFLAERTGGTYSTLKVQPAELEDSGVYFCASSRTGQQETQYFGPGTRLLVL.

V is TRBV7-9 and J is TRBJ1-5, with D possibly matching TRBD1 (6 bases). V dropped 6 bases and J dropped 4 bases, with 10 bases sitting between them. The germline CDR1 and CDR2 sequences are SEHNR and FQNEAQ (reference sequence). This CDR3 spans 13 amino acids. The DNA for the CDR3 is TGTGCCAGCAGTCCCGGGACAAATCAGCCCCAGCATTTT. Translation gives CASSPGTNQPQHF.

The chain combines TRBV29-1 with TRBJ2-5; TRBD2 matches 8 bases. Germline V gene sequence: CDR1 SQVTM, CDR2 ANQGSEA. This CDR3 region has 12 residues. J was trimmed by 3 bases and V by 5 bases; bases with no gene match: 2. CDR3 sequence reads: CSVKLAEETQYF. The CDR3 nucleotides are TGCAGCGTTAAACTAGCGGAAGAGACCCAGTACTTC.

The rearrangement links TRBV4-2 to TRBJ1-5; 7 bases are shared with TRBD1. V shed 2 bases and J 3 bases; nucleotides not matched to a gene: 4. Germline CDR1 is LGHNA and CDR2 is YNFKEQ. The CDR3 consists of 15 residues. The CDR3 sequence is CASSQPGQNNQPQHF. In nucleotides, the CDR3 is TGTGCCAGCAGCCAACCGGGACAGAACAATCAGCCCCAGCATTTT.

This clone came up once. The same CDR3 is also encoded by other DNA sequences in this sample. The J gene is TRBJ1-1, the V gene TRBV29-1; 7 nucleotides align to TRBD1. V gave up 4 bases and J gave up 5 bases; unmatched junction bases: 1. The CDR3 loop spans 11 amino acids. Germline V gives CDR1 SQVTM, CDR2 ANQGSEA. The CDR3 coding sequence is TGCAGCGTTGCCAGGGGGACTGAAGCTTTCTTT. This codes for CSVARGTEAFF. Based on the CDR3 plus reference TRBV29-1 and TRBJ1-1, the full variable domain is SAVISQKPSRDICQRGTSLTIQCQVDSQVTMMFWYRQQPGQSLTLIATANQGSEATYESGFVIDKFPISRPNLTFSTLTVSNMSPEDSSIYLCSVARGTEAFFGQGTRLTVV.

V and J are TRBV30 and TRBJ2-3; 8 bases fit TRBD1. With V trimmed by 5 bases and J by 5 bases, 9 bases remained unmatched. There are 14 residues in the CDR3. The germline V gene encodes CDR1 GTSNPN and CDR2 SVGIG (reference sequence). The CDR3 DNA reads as TGTGCCTGGGCAACAGGGGGATCTGGAGATACGCAGTATTTT. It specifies CAWATGGSGDTQYF. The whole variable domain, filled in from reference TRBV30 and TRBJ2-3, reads SQTIHQWPATLVQPVGSPLSLECTVEGTSNPNLYWYRQAAGRGLQLLFYSVGIGQISSEVPQNLSASRPQDRQFILSSKKLLLSDSGFYLCAWATGGSGDTQYFGPGTRLTVL.

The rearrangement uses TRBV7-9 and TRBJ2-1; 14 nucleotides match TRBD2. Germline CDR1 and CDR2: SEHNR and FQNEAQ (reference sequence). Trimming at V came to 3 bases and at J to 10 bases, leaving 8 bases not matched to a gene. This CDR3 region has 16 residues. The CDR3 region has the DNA TGTGCCAGCAGCTTGGGGGGACTAGCGGGAGTTAGGGAGCAGTTCTTC. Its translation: CASSLGGLAGVREQFF.

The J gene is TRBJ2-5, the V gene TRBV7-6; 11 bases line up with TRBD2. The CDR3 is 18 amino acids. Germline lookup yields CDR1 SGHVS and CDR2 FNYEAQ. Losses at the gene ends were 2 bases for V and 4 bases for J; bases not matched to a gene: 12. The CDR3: CASSLIAGGPGGGETQYF. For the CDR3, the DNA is TGTGCCAGCAGCTTAATAGCGGGAGGGCCGGGAGGGGGAGAGACCCAGTACTTC.

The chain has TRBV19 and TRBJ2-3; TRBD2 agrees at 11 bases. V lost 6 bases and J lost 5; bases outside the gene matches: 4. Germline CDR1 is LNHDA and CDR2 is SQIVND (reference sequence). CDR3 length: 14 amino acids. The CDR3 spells CASRTLAGVDTQYF. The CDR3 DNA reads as TGTGCCAGTAGGACACTAGCGGGAGTAGATACGCAGTATTTT.

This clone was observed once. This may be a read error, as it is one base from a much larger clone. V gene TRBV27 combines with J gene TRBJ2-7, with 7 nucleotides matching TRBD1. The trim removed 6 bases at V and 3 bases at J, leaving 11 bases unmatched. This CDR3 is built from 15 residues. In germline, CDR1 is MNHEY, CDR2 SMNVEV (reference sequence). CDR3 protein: CASRNDRAKSYEQYF. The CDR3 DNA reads TGTGCCAGCAGGAACGACAGGGCTAAAAGCTACGAGCAGTACTTC.

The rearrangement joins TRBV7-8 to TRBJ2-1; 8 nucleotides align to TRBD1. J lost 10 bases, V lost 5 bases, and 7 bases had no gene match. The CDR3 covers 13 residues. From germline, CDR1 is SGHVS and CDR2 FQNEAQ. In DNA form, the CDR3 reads TGTGCCAGCAGCCTCGGACAGGGCAGGGAGCAGTTCTTC. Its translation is CASSLGQGREQFF.

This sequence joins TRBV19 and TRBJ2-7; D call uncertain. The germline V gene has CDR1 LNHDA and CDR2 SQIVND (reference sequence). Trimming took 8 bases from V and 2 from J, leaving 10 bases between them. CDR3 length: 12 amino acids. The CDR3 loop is CASRDTTYEQYF. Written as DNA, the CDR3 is TGTGCCAGTCGAGACACCACCTACGAGCAGTACTTC.

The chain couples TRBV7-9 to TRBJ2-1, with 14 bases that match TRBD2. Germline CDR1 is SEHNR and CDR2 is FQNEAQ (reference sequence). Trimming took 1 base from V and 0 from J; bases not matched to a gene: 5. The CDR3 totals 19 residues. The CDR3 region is CASSLGLAGGPSSYNEQFF. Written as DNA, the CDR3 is TGTGCCAGCAGCTTAGGACTAGCGGGAGGGCCGAGCTCCTACAATGAGCAGTTCTTC.

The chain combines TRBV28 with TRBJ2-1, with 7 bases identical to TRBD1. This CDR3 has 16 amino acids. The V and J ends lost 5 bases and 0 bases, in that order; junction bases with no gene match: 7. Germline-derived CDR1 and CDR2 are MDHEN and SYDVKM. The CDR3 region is CASSPTGRGSYNEQFF. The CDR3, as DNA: TGTGCCAGCAGTCCGACAGGGCGAGGCTCCTACAATGAGCAGTTCTTC.

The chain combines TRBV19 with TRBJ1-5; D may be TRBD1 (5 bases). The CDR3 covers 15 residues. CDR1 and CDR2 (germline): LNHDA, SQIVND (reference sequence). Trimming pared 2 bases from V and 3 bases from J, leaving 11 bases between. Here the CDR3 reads CASSIQQVNNQPQHF. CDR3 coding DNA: TGTGCCAGTAGTATACAACAGGTTAACAATCAGCCCCAGCATTTT.

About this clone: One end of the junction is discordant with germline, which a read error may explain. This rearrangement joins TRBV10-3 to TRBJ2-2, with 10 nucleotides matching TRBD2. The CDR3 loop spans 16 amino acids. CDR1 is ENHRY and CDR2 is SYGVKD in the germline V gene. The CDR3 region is CAISAASGGNTGELFF. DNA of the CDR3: TGTGCCATTAGTGCCGCTAGCGGGGGAAACACCGGGGAGCTGTTTTTT.